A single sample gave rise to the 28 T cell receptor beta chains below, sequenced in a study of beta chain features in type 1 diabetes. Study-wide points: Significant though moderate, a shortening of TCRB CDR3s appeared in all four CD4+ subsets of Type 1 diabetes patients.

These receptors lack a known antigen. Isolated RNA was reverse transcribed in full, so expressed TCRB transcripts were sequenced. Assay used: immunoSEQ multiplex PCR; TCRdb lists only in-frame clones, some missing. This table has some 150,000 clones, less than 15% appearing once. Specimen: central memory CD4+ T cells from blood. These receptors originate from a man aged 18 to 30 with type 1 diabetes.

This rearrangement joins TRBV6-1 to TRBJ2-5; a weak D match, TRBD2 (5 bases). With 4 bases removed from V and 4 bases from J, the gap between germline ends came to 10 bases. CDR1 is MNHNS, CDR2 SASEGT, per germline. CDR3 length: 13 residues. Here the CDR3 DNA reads TGTGCCAGCAGTGGGACTCCGAGAGAGACCCAGTACTTC. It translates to CASSGTPRETQYF.

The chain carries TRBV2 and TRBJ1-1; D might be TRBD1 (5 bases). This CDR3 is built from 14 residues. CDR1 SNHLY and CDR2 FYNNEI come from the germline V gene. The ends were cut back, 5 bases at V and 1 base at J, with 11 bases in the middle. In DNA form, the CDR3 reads TGTGCCAGCAGTCTTGAGACAGCGAACACTGAAGCTTTCTTT. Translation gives CASSLETANTEAFF.

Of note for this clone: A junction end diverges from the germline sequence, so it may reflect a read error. DNA for the CDR3: TGTGCCAGCGGCCGACAGGAGCTTATCTTT. Residues: CASGRQELIF. The V gene is TRBV2, the J gene TRBJ1-4; TRBD1 might be the D (6 bases). The V gene's germline CDR1 is SNHLY and CDR2 FYNNEI. The CDR3 runs 10 residues.

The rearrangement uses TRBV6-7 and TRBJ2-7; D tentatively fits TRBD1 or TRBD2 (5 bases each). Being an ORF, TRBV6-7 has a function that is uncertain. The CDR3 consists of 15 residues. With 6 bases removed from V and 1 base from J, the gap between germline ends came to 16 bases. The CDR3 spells CASSLASGLSYEQYF. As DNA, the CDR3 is TGTGCCAGCAGCCTGGCGTCGGGGCTGTCCTACGAGCAGTACTTC.

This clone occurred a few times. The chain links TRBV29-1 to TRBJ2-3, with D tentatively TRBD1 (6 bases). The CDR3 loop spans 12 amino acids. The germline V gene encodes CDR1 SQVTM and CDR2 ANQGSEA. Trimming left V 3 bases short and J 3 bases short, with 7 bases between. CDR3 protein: CSVEQGTDTQYF. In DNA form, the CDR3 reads TGCAGCGTTGAGCAGGGGACAGATACGCAGTATTTT.

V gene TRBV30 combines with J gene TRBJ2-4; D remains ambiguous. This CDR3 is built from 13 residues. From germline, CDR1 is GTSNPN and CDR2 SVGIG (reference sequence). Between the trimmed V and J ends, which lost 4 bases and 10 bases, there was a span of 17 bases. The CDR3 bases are TGTGCCTGGAAATCGGCAGGCTTACGGATTCAGTACTTC. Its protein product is CAWKSAGLRIQYF.

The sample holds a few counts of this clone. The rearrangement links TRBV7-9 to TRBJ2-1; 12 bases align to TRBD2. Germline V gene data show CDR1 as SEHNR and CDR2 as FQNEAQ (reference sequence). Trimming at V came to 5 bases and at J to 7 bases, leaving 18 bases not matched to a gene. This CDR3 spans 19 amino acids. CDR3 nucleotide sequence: TGTGCCAGCAGCCGGGGACTAGCGGGTCGGACCGGTTTGAGGAATGAGCAGTTCTTC. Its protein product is CASSRGLAGRTGLRNEQFF.

The CDR3 nucleotides read TGTGCCAGCAGTTACTCGGCATCCCGGGGGAACTATGGCTACACCTTC. This sequence encodes CASSYSASRGNYGYTF. V is TRBV6-5 and J is TRBJ1-2, with a tentative D call TRBD1 (5 bases). This CDR3 is 16 amino acids long. The V end lost 0 bases, the J end lost 2 bases, and 13 bases lay between the germline ends. CDR1 is MNHEY and CDR2 is SVGAGI in the germline V gene.

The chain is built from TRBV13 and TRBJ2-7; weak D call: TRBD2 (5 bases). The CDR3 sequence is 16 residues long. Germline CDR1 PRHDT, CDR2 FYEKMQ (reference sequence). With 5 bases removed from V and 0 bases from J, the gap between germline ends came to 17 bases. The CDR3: CASSRWAGGSSYEQYF. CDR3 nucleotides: TGTGCCAGCAGCCGATGGGCGGGCGGAAGCTCCTACGAGCAGTACTTC.

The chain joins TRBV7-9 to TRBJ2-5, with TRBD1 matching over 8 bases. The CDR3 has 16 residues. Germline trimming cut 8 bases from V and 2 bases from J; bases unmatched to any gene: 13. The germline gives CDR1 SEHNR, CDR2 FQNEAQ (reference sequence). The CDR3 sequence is CASALYLGTGQETQYF. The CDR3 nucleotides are TGTGCCAGCGCGCTCTACCTGGGGACAGGACAAGAGACCCAGTACTTC.

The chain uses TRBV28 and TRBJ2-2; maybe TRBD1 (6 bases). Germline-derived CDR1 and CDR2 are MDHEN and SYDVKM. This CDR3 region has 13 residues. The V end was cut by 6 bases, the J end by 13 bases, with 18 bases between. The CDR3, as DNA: TGTGCCAGCAGGCAAACAGGGACGTGGACGCTGTTTTTT. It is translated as CASRQTGTWTLFF.

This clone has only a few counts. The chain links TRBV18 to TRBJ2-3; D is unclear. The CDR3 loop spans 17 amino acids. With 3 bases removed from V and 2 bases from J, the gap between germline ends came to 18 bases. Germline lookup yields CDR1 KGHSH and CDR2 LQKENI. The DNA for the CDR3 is TGTGCCAGCTCACCTCGACCGGGCCCCTCGGACACAGATACGCAGTATTTT. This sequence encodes CASSPRPGPSDTDTQYF.

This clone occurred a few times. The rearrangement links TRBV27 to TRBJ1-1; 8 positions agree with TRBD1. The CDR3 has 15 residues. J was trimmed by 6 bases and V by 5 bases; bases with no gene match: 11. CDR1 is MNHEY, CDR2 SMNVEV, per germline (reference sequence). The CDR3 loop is CASSPRAGTGSEAFF. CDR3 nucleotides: TGTGCCAGCAGTCCCCGGGCCGGGACAGGCTCTGAAGCTTTCTTT.

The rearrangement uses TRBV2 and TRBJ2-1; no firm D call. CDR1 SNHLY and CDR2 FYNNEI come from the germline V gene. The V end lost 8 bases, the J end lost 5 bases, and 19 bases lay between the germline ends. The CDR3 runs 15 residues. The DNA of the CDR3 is TGTGCCAGCTCCGGTGGCAGGTTAGGAAACAATGAGCAGTTCTTC. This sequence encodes CASSGGRLGNNEQFF.

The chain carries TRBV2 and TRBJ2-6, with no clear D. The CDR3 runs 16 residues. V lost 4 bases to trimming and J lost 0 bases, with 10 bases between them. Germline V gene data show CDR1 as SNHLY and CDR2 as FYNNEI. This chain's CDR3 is CASSVASLSGANVLTF. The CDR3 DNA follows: TGTGCCAGCAGTGTTGCCAGCCTCTCTGGGGCCAACGTCCTGACTTTC.

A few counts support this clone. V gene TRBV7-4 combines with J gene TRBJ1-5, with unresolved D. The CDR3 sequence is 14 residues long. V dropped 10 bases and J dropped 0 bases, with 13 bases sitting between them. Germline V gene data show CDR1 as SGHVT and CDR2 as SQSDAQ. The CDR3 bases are TGTGCCACCCAGAGGGCCTATAGCAATCAGCCCCAGCATTTT. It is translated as CATQRAYSNQPQHF.

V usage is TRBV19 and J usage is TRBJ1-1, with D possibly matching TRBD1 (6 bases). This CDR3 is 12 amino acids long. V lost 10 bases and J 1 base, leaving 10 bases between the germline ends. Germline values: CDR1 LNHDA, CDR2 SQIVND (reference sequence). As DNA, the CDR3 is TGTGCCATCCGGACAGCGAACACTGAAGCTTTCTTT. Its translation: CAIRTANTEAFF.

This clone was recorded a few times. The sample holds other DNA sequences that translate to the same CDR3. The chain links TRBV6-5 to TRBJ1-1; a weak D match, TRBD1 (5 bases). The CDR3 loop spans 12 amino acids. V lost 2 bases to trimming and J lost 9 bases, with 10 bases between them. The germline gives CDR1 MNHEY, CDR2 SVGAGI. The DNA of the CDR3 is TGTGCCAGCAGTTACGTGGAGGGGCAAGCTTTCTTT. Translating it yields CASSYVEGQAFF.

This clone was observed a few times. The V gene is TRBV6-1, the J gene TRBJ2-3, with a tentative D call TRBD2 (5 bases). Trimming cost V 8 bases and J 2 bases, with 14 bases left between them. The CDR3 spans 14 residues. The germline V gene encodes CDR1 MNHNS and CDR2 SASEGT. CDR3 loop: CASRIGSYTDTQYF. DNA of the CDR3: TGTGCCAGCCGTATAGGGAGCTACACAGATACGCAGTATTTT.

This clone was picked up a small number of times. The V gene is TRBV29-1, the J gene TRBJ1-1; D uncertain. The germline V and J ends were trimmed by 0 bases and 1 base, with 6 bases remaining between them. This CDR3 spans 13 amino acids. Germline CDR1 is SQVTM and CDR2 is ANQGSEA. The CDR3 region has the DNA TGCAGCGTTGAAGACACAGCGAACACTGAAGCTTTCTTT. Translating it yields CSVEDTANTEAFF.

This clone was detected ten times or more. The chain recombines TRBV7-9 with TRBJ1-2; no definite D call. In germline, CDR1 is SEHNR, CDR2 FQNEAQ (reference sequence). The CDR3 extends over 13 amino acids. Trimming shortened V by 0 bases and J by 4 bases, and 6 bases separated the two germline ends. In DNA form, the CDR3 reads TGTGCCAGCAGCTTAGCAGCGGGCTATGGCTACACCTTC. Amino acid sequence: CASSLAAGYGYTF.

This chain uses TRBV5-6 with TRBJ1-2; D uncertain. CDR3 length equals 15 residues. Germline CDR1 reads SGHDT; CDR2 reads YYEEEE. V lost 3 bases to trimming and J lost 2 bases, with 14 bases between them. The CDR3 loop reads CASSSEVAGNYGYTF. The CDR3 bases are TGTGCCAGCAGCTCTGAGGTGGCAGGCAACTATGGCTACACCTTC.

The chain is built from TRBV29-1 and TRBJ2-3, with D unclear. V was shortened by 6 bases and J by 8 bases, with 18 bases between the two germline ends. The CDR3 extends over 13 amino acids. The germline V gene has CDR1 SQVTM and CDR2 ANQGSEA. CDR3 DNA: TGCAGCGTCGTAGGTACAGAAGGCATTACGCAGTATTTT. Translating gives CSVVGTEGITQYF.

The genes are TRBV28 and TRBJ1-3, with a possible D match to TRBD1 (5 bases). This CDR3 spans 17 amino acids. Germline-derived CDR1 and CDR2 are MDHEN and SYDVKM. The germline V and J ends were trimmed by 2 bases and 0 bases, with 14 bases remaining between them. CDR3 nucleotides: TGTGCCAGCAGTTTAGGGGGAACTCCTTCCTCTGGAAACACCATATATTTT. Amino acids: CASSLGGTPSSGNTIYF.

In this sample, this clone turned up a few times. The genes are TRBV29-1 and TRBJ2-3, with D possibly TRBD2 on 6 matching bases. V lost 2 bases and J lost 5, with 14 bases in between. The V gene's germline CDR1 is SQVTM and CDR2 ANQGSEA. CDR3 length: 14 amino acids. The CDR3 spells CSVETGVSKDTQYF. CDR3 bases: TGCAGCGTTGAAACGGGGGTATCAAAAGATACGCAGTATTTT.

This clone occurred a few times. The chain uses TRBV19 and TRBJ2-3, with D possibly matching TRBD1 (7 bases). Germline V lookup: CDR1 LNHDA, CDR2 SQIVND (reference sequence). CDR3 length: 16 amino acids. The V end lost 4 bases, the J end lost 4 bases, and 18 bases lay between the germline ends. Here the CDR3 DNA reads TGTGCCAGTAGTACCCCGCGCAGGGGGGAGTCAGATACGCAGTATTTT. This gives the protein CASSTPRRGESDTQYF.

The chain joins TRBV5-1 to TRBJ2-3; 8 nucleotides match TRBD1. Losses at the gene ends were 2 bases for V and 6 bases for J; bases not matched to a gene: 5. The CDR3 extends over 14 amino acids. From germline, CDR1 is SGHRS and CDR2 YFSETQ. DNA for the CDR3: TGCGCCAGCAGCTTAGGACAGGGAGAGGATACGCAGTATTTT. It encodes CASSLGQGEDTQYF.

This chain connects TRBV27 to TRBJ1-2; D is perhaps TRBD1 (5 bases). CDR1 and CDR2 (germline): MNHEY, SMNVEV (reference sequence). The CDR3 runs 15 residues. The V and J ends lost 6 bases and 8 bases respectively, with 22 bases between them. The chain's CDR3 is CASSHRLGDVGGYTF. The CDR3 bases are TGTGCCAGCAGCCACCGACTGGGGGATGTTGGCGGCTACACCTTC.